Listed here are 10 T cell receptor beta chains from one sample, sequenced in a study of cytomegalovirus exposure and HLA in healthy donors (dated 2017 in TCRdb). The library was built by means of the immunoSEQ multiplex PCR assay. For the multiplex PCR, a mixture combining 60 forward primers for TCR Vbeta segments and 13 reverse primers for TCR Jbeta segments was used. The clones in this table, taken by TCRdb from immuneACCESS, are in-frame only. Not every clone is retained; where verified, under half of the shortfall comes from an unresolved V gene, and the cause of the rest is unknown. The sample table holds 170,000 or so clones, of which 60% to 85% were seen once. 2.9% of the sample lies in the top ten. The sample comprised PBMCs. All receptors come from a male donor in good health and CMV-seronegative.

This clone has only one observation. This chain links TRBV6-5 with TRBJ2-7, with 13 bases identical to TRBD2. V trimming: 6 bases; J trimming: 5 bases; junction bases outside the gene matches: 4. Germline V gene lookup returns CDR1 MNHEY and CDR2 SVGAGI. This CDR3 spans 14 amino acids. The CDR3 spells CASRDGTSGNEQYF. In DNA, the CDR3 is TGTGCCAGCAGAGACGGGACTAGCGGGAACGAGCAGTACTTC.

The chain links TRBV5-8 to TRBJ1-5, with TRBD1 matching over 7 bases. V dropped 5 bases and J dropped 2; count of bases not matched to a gene: 7. The CDR3 extends over 15 amino acids. CDR1 and CDR2 (germline): SGHTS, YDEGEE. The CDR3 loop is CASSQTGTGNQPQHF. Here the CDR3 DNA reads TGTGCCAGCAGTCAGACAGGGACGGGCAATCAGCCCCAGCATTTT.

The chain links TRBV6-5 to TRBJ2-1; TRBD2 aligns across 10 bases. CDR3 length: 15 residues. V was pared by 2 bases and J by 10 bases, with 8 bases of the junction left unmatched. CDR1 is MNHEY and CDR2 is SVGAGI in the germline V gene. CDR3 nucleotide sequence: TGTGCCAGCAGTTACGTACTAGCGGGGCGGCAGGAGCAGTTCTTC. The encoded protein is CASSYVLAGRQEQFF.

The chain recombines TRBV7-2 with TRBJ2-1; TRBD2 agrees at 9 bases. V gave up 1 base and J gave up 0 bases; unmatched junction bases: 7. This CDR3 contains 18 residues. Germline V gives CDR1 SGHTA, CDR2 FQGNSA. CDR3 coding DNA: TGTGCCAGCAGCTTAGGACGGAGACTAGCGGACTCCTACAATGAGCAGTTCTTC. It specifies CASSLGRRLADSYNEQFF.

This clone was counted a single time. This chain joins TRBV28 and TRBJ2-3; D is perhaps TRBD1 (5 bases). Germline V CDR1 and CDR2: MDHEN, SYDVKM. Deletions cut 8 bases from V and 2 bases from J, with 11 bases between. The CDR3 sequence is 13 residues long. This CDR3 is CASLLGATDTQYF. The CDR3 region has the DNA TGTGCCAGCCTTTTAGGGGCCACAGATACGCAGTATTTT.

The chain combines TRBV25-1 with TRBJ2-6, with D unresolved. Germline V gives CDR1 MGHDK, CDR2 SYGVNS. This CDR3 is 16 amino acids long. V was pared by 2 bases and J by 0 bases, with 8 bases between. Here the CDR3 reads CASSEDRVSGANVLTF. The CDR3 DNA follows: TGTGCCAGCAGTGAAGACCGGGTCTCTGGGGCCAACGTCCTGACTTTC.

This clone was picked up one time. The J gene is TRBJ2-7, the V gene TRBV5-6, with TRBD2 as a possible D gene (5 bases). The germline gives CDR1 SGHDT, CDR2 YYEEEE. Trimming took 1 base from V and 6 from J, leaving 11 bases between them. This CDR3 is 13 amino acids long. CDR3 DNA sequence: TGTGCCAGCAGCTTGACGCGGGTATCCGAGCAGTACTTC. Its protein product is CASSLTRVSEQYF.

This chain links TRBV7-9 with TRBJ2-1, with D possibly TRBD2 on 6 matching bases. The CDR3 totals 15 residues. Trimming stripped 5 bases from V and 5 bases from J, with 16 bases between. CDR1 is SEHNR, CDR2 FQNEAQ, per germline (reference sequence). CDR3 bases: TGTGCCAGCAGCCCGGAGCGGGCCACGAACAATGAGCAGTTCTTC. This codes for CASSPERATNNEQFF.

V is TRBV6-4 and J is TRBJ1-4; 10 bases fit TRBD1. J was trimmed by 8 bases and V by 8 bases; bases with no gene match: 14. The CDR3 sequence is 16 residues long. The V gene's germline CDR1 is MRHNA and CDR2 SNTAGT. The CDR3 reads CASSAQGGQGTEKLFF. CDR3 in DNA: TGTGCCAGCTCGGCACAGGGGGGACAGGGGACGGAAAAACTGTTTTTT.

This clone is a singleton in its sample. The V call is TRBV12-5, the J call TRBJ1-2; D is ambiguous. The CDR3 sequence is 11 residues long. Between the trimmed V and J ends, which lost 2 bases and 6 bases, there was a span of 4 bases. Germline loops: CDR1 LGHNT, CDR2 FRNRAP. The DNA for the CDR3 is TGTGCTAGTGGTTTGCCAGATGGCTACACCTTC. Its translation: CASGLPDGYTF.